This TCR beta chain was identified in a study of CD8 T cells in ankylosing spondylitis. Trimming cost V 6 bases and J 0 bases; bases outside gene matches: 6. Per the germline V gene, CDR1 is SGDLS and CDR2 is YYNGEE. This CDR3 spans 15 amino acids. Study-wide results and limits: Reactive arthritis synovial fluid and blood were previously reported to contain some motif variants. Matched synovial fluid from ankylosing spondylitis patients was reported to be enriched for disease-linked clones.

This clonotype was observed at least ten times. Antigen: not known. TCRdb re-analysed the 5' RACE reads in MiXCR, keeping a single row per CDR3 protein. Of about 140,000 distinct CDR3 sequences in the sample, approximately 7.3% were seen once. The sample was blood, either unsorted or a sorted T cell fraction (not recorded which). The TCR was taken from a female donor with ankylosing spondylitis or in good health (not recorded which). The genes are TRBV9 and TRBJ2-1; 7 nucleotides line up with TRBD2. The DNA of the CDR3 is TGTGCCAGCACTCTCGGGGGGAGCTCCTACAATGAGCAGTTCTTC. This translates into CASTLGGSSYNEQFF.